This T cell receptor (beta chain) was captured by sequencing in a study of cytomegalovirus exposure and HLA in healthy donors. Study-level points and caveats: A later analysis linked a missense variant in DCLRE1C to the trimming of TCR beta V and J genes.

The germline V and J ends were trimmed by 2 bases and 1 base, with 5 bases remaining between them. This CDR3 is built from 12 residues. Germline values: CDR1 GTSNPN, CDR2 SVGIG (reference sequence). PCR used 60 Vbeta primers and 13 Jbeta primers. Here immunoSEQ multiplex PCR was the method, and the copy in TCRdb shows in-frame clones only, minus some. This table holds around 40,000 clones. Note on this clone: Antigen unknown.

The origin of this receptor is a human donor in good health. The chain couples TRBV30 to TRBJ1-2, with D unclear. The specimen sequenced was PBMCs. For the CDR3, the DNA is TGTGCCTGGAGTTATAGTAACTATGGCTACACCTTC. Translated: CAWSYSNYGYTF.